This T cell receptor beta chain was obtained from a study of T cells in Graves' hyperthyroidism and ophthalmopathy. RNA transcripts gave rise to amplified TCR beta CDR3 regions. The HTBI primer set drove a first-round RT-PCR of the TCR CDR3. Using its own MiXCR run on the multiplex PCR reads, TCRdb lists one record per CDR3 protein. The sample has hundreds of thousands of distinct CDR3 sequences, approximately 13% seen once; the top ten hold 9.2%. Trimming pared 0 bases from V and 0 bases from J, leaving 11 bases between. Germline CDR1 SGDLS, CDR2 YYNGEE. The CDR3 runs to 16 residues. This clonotype was detected only a few times.

The sequencing input was blood. The receptor was derived from a woman between 18 and 29 years old with Graves' hyperthyroidism. V gene TRBV9 combines with J gene TRBJ2-3; D uncertain. This CDR3 reads CASSVVAATSTDTQYF. The DNA for the CDR3 is TGTGCCAGCAGCGTAGTAGCAGCTACTAGCACAGATACGCAGTATTTT.